The 3 T cell receptor beta chains in this list originate from one sample, sequenced in a study of blood T cells in healthy people across ages. Together with a sample-barcoded 5' primer, a J-beta primer mix was included in a second PCR lasting 7 to 11 cycles. TCRdb reprocessed the 5' RACE reads via MiXCR and lists one record per CDR3 protein. This repertoire shows approximately 1,700,000 distinct CDR3 sequences, more than 35% found once; its top ten account for 23%. Source material: blood. These receptors were taken from a human donor in good health.

The rearrangement joins TRBV10-3 to TRBJ2-4; D is unclear. The end of the DNA aligns better with TRBJ2-7, so the J call may be wrong. The CDR3 is made up of 12 amino acids. Looked up from germline, CDR1 is ENHRY and CDR2 is SYGVKD. Here the CDR3 DNA reads TGTGCCATCAGTGACGTGACCTTCGAGCAGTACTTC. As protein: CAISDVTFEQYF.

The chain links TRBV20-1 to TRBJ2-3, with 12 bases identical to TRBD2. Germline CDR1 and CDR2: DFQATT and SNEGSKA (reference sequence). This CDR3 has 14 residues. The ends lost 5 bases at V and 6 bases at J; junction bases unmatched: 6. DNA for the CDR3: TGCAGTGCTGCCCCCGGGACTAGCGGGGATACGCAGTATTTT. This sequence encodes CSAAPGTSGDTQYF.

This chain uses TRBV12-3 or TRBV12-4 with TRBJ1-4; the D is unclear. The CDR3 loop spans 15 amino acids. Between the trimmed V and J ends, which lost 6 bases and 4 bases, there was a span of 15 bases. CDR3 region: CASRPAFVVNEKLFF. DNA of the CDR3: TGTGCCAGCAGACCCGCCTTCGTTGTTAATGAAAAACTGTTTTTT.